A selection of T cell receptor beta chains follows, all from one sample in a study of blood T cell repertoires in COVID-19. The table came from immunoSEQ multiplex PCR; TCRdb's copy has only in-frame clones and leaves some out. The sample includes 200,000 or so clones, roughly 80% seen only once; the top ten take more than 9%. Sequencing used peripheral blood. The origin of the receptors is a woman aged 80 or older with acute or convalescent COVID-19. Both conserved end residues are part of each CDR3. D genes are given only for firm matches. The size of a clone is reported for some rows only, either as once, few or many, or as a class for expanded clones.

V gene	clone size	J gene	D gene	CDR3 protein	CDR3 DNA
TRBV11-3	.	TRBJ2-7	.	CASSLRDEQYF	TGTGCCAGCAGTCTACGGGACGAGCAGTACTTC
TRBV28	.	TRBJ1-2	.	CATDAQGAVIYGYTF	TGTGCCACCGACGCCCAAGGGGCCGTCATCTATGGCTACACCTTC
TRBV4-3	.	TRBJ2-3	TRBD2	CASSQAGTSGVDTQYF	TGCGCCAGCAGCCAGGCCGGGACTAGCGGCGTAGATACGCAGTATTTT
TRBV6-5	.	TRBJ1-2	.	CASSYSEQEGYTF	TGTGCCAGCAGTTACTCTGAACAGGAAGGCTACACCTTC
TRBV7-2	.	TRBJ2-5	.	CASSSQARETQYF	TGTGCCAGCAGCTCCCAGGCCAGGGAGACCCAGTACTTC
TRBV7-8	.	TRBJ2-7	TRBD2	CASSPGLAGGVSYEQYF	TGTGCCAGCAGCCCCGGACTAGCGGGAGGGGTCTCCTACGAGCAGTACTTC
TRBV9	.	TRBJ2-2	TRBD2	CASSGRPGLSLTGELFF	TGTGCCAGCAGCGGGAGACCGGGACTAAGCCTCACCGGGGAGCTGTTTTTT
TRBV10-2	.	TRBJ2-2	.	CASNLQGRGTGELFF	TGCGCCAGTAATCTTCAGGGGCGAGGCACCGGGGAGCTGTTTTTT
TRBV7-9	once	TRBJ1-5	TRBD1	CASSKGQGGQPQHF	TGTGCCAGCAGCAAAGGACAGGGCGGTCAGCCCCAGCATTTT
TRBV5-6	few	TRBJ1-5	.	CASSLGQYNQPQHF	TGTGCCAGCAGCTTAGGACAGTACAATCAGCCCCAGCATTTT
TRBV7-9	.	TRBJ2-7	TRBD2	CASSPGLAGASEQYF	TGTGCCAGCAGCCCGGGACTAGCGGGAGCCAGCGAGCAGTACTTC
TRBV11-2	once	TRBJ1-3	.	CASSFPNSGNTIYF	TGTGCCAGCAGCTTTCCCAACTCTGGAAACACCATATATTTT
TRBV14	.	TRBJ1-1	.	CASSIWGVDTEAFF	TGTGCCAGCAGCATTTGGGGGGTCGACACTGAAGCTTTCTTT
TRBV7-3	.	TRBJ2-2	TRBD2	CASSSQAGSTGELFF	TGTGCCAGCAGCTCTCAAGCGGGAAGCACCGGGGAGCTGTTTTTT
TRBV28	.	TRBJ1-6	.	CASSYRVDSPLHF	TGTGCCAGCAGCTACAGGGTTGATTCACCCCTCCACTTT
TRBV6-5	.	TRBJ1-5	TRBD1	CASTDRALNQPQHF	TGTGCCAGCACCGACAGGGCCCTCAATCAGCCCCAGCATTTT
TRBV6-6	.	TRBJ1-1	.	CASSYTQGETEAFF	TGTGCCAGCAGTTACACACAGGGTGAGACTGAAGCTTTCTTT
TRBV7-3	.	TRBJ2-7	TRBD2	CASSPGLAGEEQYF	TGTGCCAGCAGCCCCGGACTAGCGGGGGAGGAGCAGTACTTC
TRBV30	.	TRBJ1-1	TRBD1	CAWATGGFSEAFF	TGTGCCTGGGCTACAGGGGGCTTTTCTGAAGCTTTCTTT
TRBV18	.	TRBJ1-1	.	CASSPGVQGTTEAFF	TGTGCCAGCTCACCAGGCGTACAGGGAACCACTGAAGCTTTCTTT
TRBV30	few	TRBJ2-2	TRBD2	CAWSPGLVAGELFF	TGTGCCTGGAGCCCCGGACTAGTTGCCGGGGAGCTGTTTTTT
TRBV19	.	TRBJ2-2	TRBD1	CATTQGARTGELFF	TGTGCCACCACGCAGGGGGCGCGAACCGGGGAGCTGTTTTTT
TRBV7-9	.	TRBJ2-1	TRBD1	CASSFPGTGRNEQFF	TGTGCCAGCAGCTTCCCCGGGACAGGTCGGAATGAGCAGTTCTTC
TRBV7-3	once	TRBJ2-6	.	CASSPLRAGANVLTF	TGTGCCAGCAGCCCTCTGAGGGCTGGGGCCAACGTCCTGACTTTC
TRBV3-1/TRBV3-2	once	TRBJ2-2	TRBD2	CASSTRLAVAGELFF	TGTGCCAGCAGCACCCGACTAGCGGTTGCCGGGGAGCTGTTTTTT
TRBV7-3	.	TRBJ2-1	TRBD2	CASSPGTNNNEQFF	TGTGCCAGCAGCCCGGGGACTAACAACAATGAGCAGTTCTTC
TRBV7-3	.	TRBJ1-3	.	CASSADSTGNTIYF	TGTGCCAGCAGCGCGGACAGCACTGGAAACACCATATATTTT
TRBV5-1	few	TRBJ1-4	.	CASSVDNNEKLFF	TGCGCCAGCAGTGTGGACAATAATGAAAAACTGTTTTTT
TRBV4-3	.	TRBJ2-5	TRBD1	CASSPYPGGLETQYF	TGCGCCAGCAGCCCCTATCCAGGGGGCCTCGAGACCCAGTACTTC
TRBV5-1	.	TRBJ1-1	.	CASSLDARAYTEAFF	TGCGCCAGCAGCTTGGATGCCAGGGCTTACACTGAAGCTTTCTTT
TRBV19	few	TRBJ1-4	TRBD1	CASRGTGTNEKLFF	TGTGCCAGTAGAGGGACAGGAACTAATGAAAAACTGTTTTTT
TRBV11-3	.	TRBJ2-3	TRBD2	CASSLGRGRADTQYF	TGTGCCAGCAGCTTAGGGCGGGGGAGAGCAGATACGCAGTATTTT
TRBV28	.	TRBJ2-7	TRBD2	CASSPSRTSVSYEQYF	TGTGCCAGCAGTCCGTCACGGACTAGCGTCTCCTACGAGCAGTACTTC
TRBV30	.	TRBJ1-5	.	CAWSVTVNQPQHF	TGTGCCTGGAGTGTAACTGTGAATCAGCCCCAGCATTTT
TRBV9	.	TRBJ2-5	TRBD1	CASSPRTGERETQYF	TGTGCCAGCAGCCCAAGGACAGGGGAGAGGGAGACCCAGTACTTC
TRBV6-2/TRBV6-3	.	TRBJ1-4	.	CASSSGGSLNEKLFF	TGTGCCAGCAGTTCGGGGGGGTCCCTTAATGAAAAACTGTTTTTT
TRBV5-6	.	TRBJ1-1	.	CASSLLRANTEAFF	TGTGCCAGCAGCCTGCTGAGGGCGAACACTGAAGCTTTCTTT
TRBV4-2	.	TRBJ1-2	TRBD1	CASSQTGQNLGYTF	TGTGCCAGCAGCCAAACGGGACAGAACCTTGGCTACACCTTC
TRBV7-9	.	TRBJ2-3	.	CASSSYVKSTDTQYF	TGTGCCAGCAGCTCCTACGTCAAAAGCACAGATACGCAGTATTTT
TRBV15	.	TRBJ2-3	.	CATSSQTGYGGDTQYF	TGTGCCACCAGCAGCCAAACGGGTTACGGCGGGGATACGCAGTATTTT
TRBV7-2	.	TRBJ2-3	.	CASSSPGHGMVTQYF	TGTGCCAGCAGCTCACCGGGACACGGGATGGTTACGCAGTATTTT
TRBV30	.	TRBJ2-3	.	CAWSRVADTQYF	TGTGCCTGGAGTCGCGTGGCAGATACGCAGTATTTT
TRBV28	.	TRBJ1-5	TRBD1	CASSSGQGGQPQHF	TGTGCCAGCAGTTCCGGACAGGGAGGTCAGCCCCAGCATTTT